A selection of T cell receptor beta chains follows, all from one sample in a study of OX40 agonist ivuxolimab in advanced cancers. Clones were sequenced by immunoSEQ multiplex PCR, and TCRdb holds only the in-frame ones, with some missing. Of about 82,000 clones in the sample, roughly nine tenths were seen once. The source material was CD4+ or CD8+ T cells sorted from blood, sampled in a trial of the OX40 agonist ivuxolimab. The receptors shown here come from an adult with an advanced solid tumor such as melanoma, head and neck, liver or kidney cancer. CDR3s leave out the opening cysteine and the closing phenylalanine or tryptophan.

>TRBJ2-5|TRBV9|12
ASSVEPGRETQY
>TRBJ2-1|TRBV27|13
ASSSGVGPYNEQF
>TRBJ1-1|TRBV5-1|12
ASSLEVSNTEAF
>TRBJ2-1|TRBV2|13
ASTGTSGIMNEQF
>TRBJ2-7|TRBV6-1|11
ASRNTGNHEQY
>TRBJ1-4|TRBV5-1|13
ASSLDPAPNEKLF
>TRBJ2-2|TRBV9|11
ASSSVNPGELF
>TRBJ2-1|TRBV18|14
ASSPTIGELSNEQF
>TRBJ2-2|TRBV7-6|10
ASSLGTGELF
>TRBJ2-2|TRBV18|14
ASSPGQGGNTGELF
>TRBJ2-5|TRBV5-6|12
ASSVSGRAETQY
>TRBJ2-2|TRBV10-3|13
AIRPSGSDTGELF
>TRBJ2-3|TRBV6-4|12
ASSAGHHTDTQY
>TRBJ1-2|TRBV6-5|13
ASSYREGINYGYT
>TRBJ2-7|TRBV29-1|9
SEQGTYEQY
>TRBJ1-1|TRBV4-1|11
ASSHGGNTEAF
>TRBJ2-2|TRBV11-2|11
ASSFMNTGELF
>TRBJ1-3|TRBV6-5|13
ASREGGRSGNTIY
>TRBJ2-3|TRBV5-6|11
ASSLRFADTQY
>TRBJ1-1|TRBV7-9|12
ASSLDFMNTEAF
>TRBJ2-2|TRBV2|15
ASSPGLAGGNTGELF
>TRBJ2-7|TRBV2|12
ASSEGSRIDEQY
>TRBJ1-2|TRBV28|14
ASSFGQGNRQKSYT
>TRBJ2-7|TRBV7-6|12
ASSPRTEAYEQY
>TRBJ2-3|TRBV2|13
ASSPRTSDTDTQY
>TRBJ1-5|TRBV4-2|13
ASSQPGQGGQPQH
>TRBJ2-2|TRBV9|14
ASTSLGGPNTGELF
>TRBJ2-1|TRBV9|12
ASSVAMPSDEQF
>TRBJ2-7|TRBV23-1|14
ASSQPGTGGIYEQY
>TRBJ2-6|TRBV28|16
ASSSRTLGLPGANVLT
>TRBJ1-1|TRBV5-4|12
ASTQRGGSSEAF